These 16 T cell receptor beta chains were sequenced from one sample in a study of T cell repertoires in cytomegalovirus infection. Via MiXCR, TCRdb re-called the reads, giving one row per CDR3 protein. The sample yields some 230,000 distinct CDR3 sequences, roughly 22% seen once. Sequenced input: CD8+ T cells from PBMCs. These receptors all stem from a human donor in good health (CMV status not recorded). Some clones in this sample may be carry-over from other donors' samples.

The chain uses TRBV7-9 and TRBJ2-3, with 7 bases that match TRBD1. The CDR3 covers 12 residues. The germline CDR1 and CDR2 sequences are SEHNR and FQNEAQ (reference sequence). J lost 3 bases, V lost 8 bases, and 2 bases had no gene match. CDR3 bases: TGTGCCAGCGACAGGGAGACAGATACGCAGTATTTT. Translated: CASDRETDTQYF.

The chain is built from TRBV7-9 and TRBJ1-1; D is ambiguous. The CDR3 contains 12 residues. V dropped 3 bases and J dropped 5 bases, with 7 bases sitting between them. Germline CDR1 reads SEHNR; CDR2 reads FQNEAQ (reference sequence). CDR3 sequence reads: CASSLKGTEAFF. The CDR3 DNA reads TGTGCCAGCAGCTTGAAAGGGACTGAAGCTTTCTTT.

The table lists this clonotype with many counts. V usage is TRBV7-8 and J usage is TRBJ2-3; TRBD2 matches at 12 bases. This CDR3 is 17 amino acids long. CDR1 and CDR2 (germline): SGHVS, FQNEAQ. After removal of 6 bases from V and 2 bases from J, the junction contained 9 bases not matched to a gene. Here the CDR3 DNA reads TGTGCCAGCAGTTATCGACTAGCGGGGGAGTCCACAGATACGCAGTATTTT. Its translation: CASSYRLAGESTDTQYF.

This CDR3 reads CASSLALAGGGEETQYF. In DNA, the CDR3 is TGCGCCAGCAGCTTGGCGCTAGCGGGGGGGGGAGAAGAGACCCAGTACTTC. The chain has TRBV5-1 and TRBJ2-5; TRBD2 matches 12 bases. With V trimmed by 0 bases and J by 3 bases, 6 bases remained unmatched. The CDR3 loop spans 17 amino acids. Germline CDR1 reads SGHRS; CDR2 reads YFSETQ.

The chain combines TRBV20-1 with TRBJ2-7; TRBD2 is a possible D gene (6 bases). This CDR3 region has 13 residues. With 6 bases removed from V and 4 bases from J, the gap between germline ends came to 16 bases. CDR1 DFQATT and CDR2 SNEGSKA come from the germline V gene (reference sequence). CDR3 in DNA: TGCAGTGCCGAGTTCGGGGGTACTTACGAGCAGTACTTC. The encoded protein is CSAEFGGTYEQYF.

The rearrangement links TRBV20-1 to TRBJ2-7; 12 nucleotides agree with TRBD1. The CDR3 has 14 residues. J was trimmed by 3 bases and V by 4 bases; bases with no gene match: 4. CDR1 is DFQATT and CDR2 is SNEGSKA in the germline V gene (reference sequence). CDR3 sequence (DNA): TGCAGTGCTAAGGGACAGGGGGCTTTCTACGAGCAGTACTTC. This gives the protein CSAKGQGAFYEQYF.

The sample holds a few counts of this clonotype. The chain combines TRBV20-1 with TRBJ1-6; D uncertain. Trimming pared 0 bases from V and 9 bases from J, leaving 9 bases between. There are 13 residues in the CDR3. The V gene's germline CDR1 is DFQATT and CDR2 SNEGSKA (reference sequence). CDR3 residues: CSARDLVGSPLHF. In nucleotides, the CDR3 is TGCAGTGCTAGAGATCTTGTGGGTTCACCCCTCCACTTT.

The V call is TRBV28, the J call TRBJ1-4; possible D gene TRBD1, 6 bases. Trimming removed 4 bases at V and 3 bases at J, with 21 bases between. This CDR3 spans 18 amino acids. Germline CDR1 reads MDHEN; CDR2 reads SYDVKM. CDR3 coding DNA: TGTGCCAGCAGTTCCCTGACCCCCGTGACAGGTTCTAATGAAAAACTGTTTTTT. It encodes CASSSLTPVTGSNEKLFF.

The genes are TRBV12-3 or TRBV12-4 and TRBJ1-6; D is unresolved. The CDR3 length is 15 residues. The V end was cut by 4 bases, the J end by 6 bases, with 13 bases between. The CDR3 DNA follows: TGTGCCAGCAGTTCCTACGCTCACTCTAATTCACCCCTCCACTTT. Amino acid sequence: CASSSYAHSNSPLHF.

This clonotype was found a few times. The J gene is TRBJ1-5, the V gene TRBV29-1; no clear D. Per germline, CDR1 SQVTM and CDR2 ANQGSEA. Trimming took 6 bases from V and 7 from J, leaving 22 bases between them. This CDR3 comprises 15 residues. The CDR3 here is CSVLTPIGEAQPQHF. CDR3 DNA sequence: TGCAGCGTCCTGACCCCAATCGGGGAGGCCCAGCCCCAGCATTTT.

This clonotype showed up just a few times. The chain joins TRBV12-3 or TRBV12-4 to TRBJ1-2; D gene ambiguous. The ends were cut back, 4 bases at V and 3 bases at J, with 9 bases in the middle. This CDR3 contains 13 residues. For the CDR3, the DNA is TGTGCCAGCAGTTGGGGTACCGACTATGGCTACACCTTC. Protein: CASSWGTDYGYTF.

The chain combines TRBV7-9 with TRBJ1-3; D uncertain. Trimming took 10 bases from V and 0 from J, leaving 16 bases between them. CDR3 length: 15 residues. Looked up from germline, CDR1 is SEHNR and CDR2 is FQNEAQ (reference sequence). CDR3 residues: CAIERSGSSGNTIYF. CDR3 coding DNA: TGTGCCATCGAAAGGTCCGGAAGCTCTGGAAACACCATATATTTT.

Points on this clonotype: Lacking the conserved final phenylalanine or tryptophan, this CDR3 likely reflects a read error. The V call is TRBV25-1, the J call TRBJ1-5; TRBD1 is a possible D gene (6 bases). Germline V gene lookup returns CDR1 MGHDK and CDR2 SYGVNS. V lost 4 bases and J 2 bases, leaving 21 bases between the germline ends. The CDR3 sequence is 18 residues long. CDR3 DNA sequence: TGTGCCAGCAGTGCCAACAGGGTGGATGCGTGGGGCAATCAGCCCCAGCATTTG. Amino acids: CASSANRVDAWGNQPQHL.

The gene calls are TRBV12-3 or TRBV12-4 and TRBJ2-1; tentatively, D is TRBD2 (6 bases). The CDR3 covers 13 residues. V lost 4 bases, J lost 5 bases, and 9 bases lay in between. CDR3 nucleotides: TGTGCCAGCAGTTCCTCGGGAGACAATGAGCAGTTCTTC. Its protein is CASSSSGDNEQFF.

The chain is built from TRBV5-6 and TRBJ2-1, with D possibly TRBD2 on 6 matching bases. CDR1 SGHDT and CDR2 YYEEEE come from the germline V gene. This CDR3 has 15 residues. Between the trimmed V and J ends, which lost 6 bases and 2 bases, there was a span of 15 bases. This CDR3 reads CASTTGGAPYNEQFF. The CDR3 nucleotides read TGTGCCAGCACCACCGGCGGGGCCCCCTACAATGAGCAGTTCTTC. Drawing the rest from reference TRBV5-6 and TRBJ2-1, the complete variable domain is DAGVTQSPTHLIKTRGQQVTLRCSPKSGHDTVSWYQQALGQGPQFIFQYYEEEERQRGNFPDRFSGHQFPNYSSELNVNALLLGDSALYLCASTTGGAPYNEQFFGPGTRLTVL.

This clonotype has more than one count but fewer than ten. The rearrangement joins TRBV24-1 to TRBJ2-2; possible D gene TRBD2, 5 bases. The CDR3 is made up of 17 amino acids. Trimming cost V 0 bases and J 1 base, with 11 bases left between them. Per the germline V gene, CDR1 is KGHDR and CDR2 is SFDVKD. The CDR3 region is CATSDLVTSGNTGELFF. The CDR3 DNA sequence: TGTGCCACCAGTGATTTGGTAACAAGCGGGAACACCGGGGAGCTGTTTTTT.